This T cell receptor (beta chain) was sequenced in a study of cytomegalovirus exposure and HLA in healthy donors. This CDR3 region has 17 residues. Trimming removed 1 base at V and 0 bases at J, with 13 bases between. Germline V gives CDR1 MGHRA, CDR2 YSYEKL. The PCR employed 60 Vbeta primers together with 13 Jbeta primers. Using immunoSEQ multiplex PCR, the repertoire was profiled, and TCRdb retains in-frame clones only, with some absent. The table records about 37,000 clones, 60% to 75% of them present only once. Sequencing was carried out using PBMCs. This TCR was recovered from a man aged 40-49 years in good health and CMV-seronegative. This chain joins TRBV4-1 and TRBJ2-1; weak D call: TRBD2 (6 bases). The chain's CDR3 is CASSQVGGVSSYNEQFF. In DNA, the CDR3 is TGCGCCAGCAGCCAAGTAGGCGGGGTGAGCTCCTACAATGAGCAGTTCTTC.